A few counts support the clone carrying this TCR beta chain. Its specificity is not known. Molecular barcoding with unique molecular identifiers was used for the TCRbeta library. A single record per CDR3 protein comes from TCRdb applying MiXCR to the PCR reads. Of some 600,000 distinct CDR3 sequences in the sample, 10% to 15% were seen once. The data originate from a study of T-cell reconstitution after alpha-beta-depleted transplantation in children. General study results and limits: A year had passed since transplant, and T-cell counts and diversity by then came mostly from newly produced T cells. Certain patients had high TCRbeta diversity at day 60, and it came from recipient T cells and thymic progenitors that survived. Several hundred rapidly expanded clones from non-depleted graft cells reportedly supplied alpha-beta T cells about two months post-transplant.

The CDR3 totals 15 residues. The ends lost 3 bases at V and 2 bases at J; junction bases unmatched: 4. Germline V gene lookup returns CDR1 LGHDT and CDR2 YNNKEL (reference sequence). This rearrangement joins TRBV3-1 to TRBJ2-1, with TRBD1 matching over 7 bases. Sequencing used PBMCs, mostly from graft donor cells, obtained 360 days after TCRalphabeta/CD19-depleted stem cell transplant. This clonotype originated in a male patient between 10 and 17 years old who had a stem cell transplant for acute myeloid leukemia, so the T cells may come from the graft donor. CDR3 residues: CASSQGTVPYNEQFF. The CDR3 nucleotides are TGTGCCAGCAGCCAGGGGACAGTGCCCTACAATGAGCAGTTCTTC.